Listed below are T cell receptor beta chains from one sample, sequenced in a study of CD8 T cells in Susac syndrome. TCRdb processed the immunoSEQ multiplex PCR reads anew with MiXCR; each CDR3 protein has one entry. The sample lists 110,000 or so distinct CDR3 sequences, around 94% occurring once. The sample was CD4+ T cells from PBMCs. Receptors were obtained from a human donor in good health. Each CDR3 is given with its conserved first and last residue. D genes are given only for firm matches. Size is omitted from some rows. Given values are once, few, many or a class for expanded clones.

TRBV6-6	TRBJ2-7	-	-	CASSPGTGAVEQYF	TGTGCCAGCAGTCCCGGGACTGGAGCGGTCGAGCAGTACTTC
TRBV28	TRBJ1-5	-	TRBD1	CASSSQDRENQPQHF	TGTGCCAGCAGTTCTCAGGACAGGGAAAATCAGCCCCAGCATTTT
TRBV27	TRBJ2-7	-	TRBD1	CASSQDRDRLYF	TGTGCCAGCAGTCAAGATAGGGACAGATTGTACTTC
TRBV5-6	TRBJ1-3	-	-	CASSEGPHSGNTIYF	TGTGCCAGCAGCGAGGGACCGCACTCTGGAAACACCATATATTTT
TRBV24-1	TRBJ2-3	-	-	CATSDSRRVTDTQYF	TGTGCCACCAGTGATTCTAGGAGGGTAACAGATACGCAGTATTTT
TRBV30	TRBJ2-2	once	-	CAWSVRGLTTGELFF	TGTGCCTGGAGTGTACGGGGTTTGACCACCGGGGAGCTGTTTTTT
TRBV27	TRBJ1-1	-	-	CASSLLPGNTEAFF	TGTGCCAGCAGTTTATTGCCGGGGAACACTGAAGCTTTCTTT
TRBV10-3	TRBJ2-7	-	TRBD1	CAISEAGGVEQYF	TGTGCCATCAGTGAGGCAGGGGGTGTCGAGCAGTACTTC
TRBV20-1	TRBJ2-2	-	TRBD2	CSASGLAHTGELFF	TGCAGTGCCTCGGGACTAGCACACACCGGGGAGCTGTTTTTT
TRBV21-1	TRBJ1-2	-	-	CASLGSAEYGYTF	TGTGCCAGCCTAGGGTCGGCCGAGTATGGCTACACCTTC
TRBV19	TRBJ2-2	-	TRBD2	CASSSAGALVTGELFF	TGTGCCAGTAGTTCAGCGGGAGCATTAGTCACCGGGGAGCTGTTTTTT
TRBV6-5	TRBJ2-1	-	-	CASSQGSYNEQFF	TGTGCCAGCAGTCAGGGGTCCTACAATGAGCAGTTCTTC
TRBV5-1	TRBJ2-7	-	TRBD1	CASSILQGASFYEQYF	TGCGCCAGCAGCATATTACAGGGGGCGAGCTTCTACGAGCAGTACTTC
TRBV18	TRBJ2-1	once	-	CASSPPTGDEQFF	TGTGCCAGCTCACCACCGACAGGCGATGAGCAGTTCTTC
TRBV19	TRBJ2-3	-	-	CASSASDSEISDTQYF	TGTGCCAGTAGCGCTAGCGACTCGGAGATATCAGATACGCAGTATTTT
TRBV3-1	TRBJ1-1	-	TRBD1	CASSQDWRTGNTEAFF	TGTGCCAGCAGCCAAGATTGGCGGACAGGGAACACTGAAGCTTTCTTT
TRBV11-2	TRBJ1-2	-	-	CASSSQGATSNYGYTF	TGTGCCAGCAGCTCCCAGGGAGCCACATCTAACTATGGCTACACCTTC
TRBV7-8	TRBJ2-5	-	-	CASSLAGPETQYF	TGTGCCAGCAGCTTAGCGGGGCCGGAGACCCAGTACTTC
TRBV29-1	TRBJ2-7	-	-	CSVGSLNYEQYF	TGCAGCGTTGGATCTCTGAACTACGAGCAGTACTTC
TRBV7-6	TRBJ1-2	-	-	CASSLRQGEGGYTF	TGTGCCAGCAGCTTACGTCAAGGAGAGGGAGGCTACACCTTC
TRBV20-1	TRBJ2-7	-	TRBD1	CSASFTGVGGSEQYF	TGCAGTGCTAGTTTTACAGGGGTTGGGGGCAGCGAGCAGTACTTC
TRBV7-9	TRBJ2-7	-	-	CASSFGQGFYEQYF	TGTGCCAGCAGCTTTGGCCAGGGGTTCTACGAGCAGTACTTC
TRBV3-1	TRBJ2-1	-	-	CASSQDRGNEQFF	TGTGCCAGCAGCCAAGATCGTGGGAATGAGCAGTTCTTC
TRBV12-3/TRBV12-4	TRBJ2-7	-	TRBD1	CASSTLGTGGITYEQYF	TGTGCCAGCAGTACCTTAGGGACAGGGGGTATAACCTACGAGCAGTACTTC
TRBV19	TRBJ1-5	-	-	CASSIGPGAGEPQHF	TGTGCCAGTAGTATAGGCCCAGGGGCGGGGGAGCCCCAGCATTTT
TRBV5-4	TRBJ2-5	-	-	CASRRDSQETQYF	TGTGCCAGCAGGCGGGACAGCCAAGAGACCCAGTACTTC
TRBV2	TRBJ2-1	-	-	CASSPTLFEQFF	TGTGCCAGCAGTCCAACCTTATTTGAGCAGTTCTTC
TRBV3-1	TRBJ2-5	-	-	CASSPSSIGETQYF	TGTGCCAGCAGCCCTTCCAGTATAGGGGAGACCCAGTACTTC
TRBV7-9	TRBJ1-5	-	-	CASSLGENQPQHF	TGTGCCAGCAGCTTAGGGGAGAATCAGCCCCAGCATTTT
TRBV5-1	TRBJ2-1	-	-	CASGAGDYNEQFF	TGCGCCAGCGGGGCAGGGGATTACAATGAGCAGTTCTTC